This T cell receptor beta chain was recorded in a study of blood T cell repertoires in COVID-19. The CDR3 is 14 residues long. Per the germline V gene, CDR1 is MNHNY and CDR2 is SVGAGI (reference sequence). With 7 bases clipped from V and 2 bases from J, the junction kept 5 bases outside the gene matches. Sequenced by immunoSEQ multiplex PCR; TCRdb stores in-frame clones only, minus some. The data hold approximately 300,000 clones, with roughly 87% observed a single time. Sequenced material: peripheral blood. This clonotype was sampled from a man aged 50-59 years with active or convalescent COVID-19. The V and J genes are TRBV6-6 and TRBJ1-3, with TRBD1 matching over 7 bases. The CDR3 loop reads CASTETGTGNTIYF. CDR3 sequence (DNA): TGTGCCAGCACCGAGACAGGGACTGGAAACACCATATATTTT.